Listed here is a single T cell receptor (beta chain). Its specificity is not known. Per germline, CDR1 GTSNPN and CDR2 SVGIG (reference sequence). CDR3 length: 13 amino acids. Both 60 Vbeta primers and 13 Jbeta primers went into the PCR. Using immunoSEQ multiplex PCR, the repertoire was profiled, and TCRdb retains in-frame clones only, with some absent. Of about 180,000 clones listed, about three quarters are singletons. This entry is derived from a study of cytomegalovirus exposure and HLA in healthy donors. General study results and limits: Analysis was performed later, and it showed HLA-associated TCR beta chains to be more clonally expanded than equally common others.

Sequenced material: PBMCs. The receptor was isolated from a man in his late teens or twenties in good health and CMV-seronegative. The chain is built from TRBV30 and TRBJ2-5; TRBD1 matches at 10 bases. The end of the DNA fits TRBJ2-7 better, so the J call may be wrong. The CDR3 sequence: CASGTGAPYEQYF. The CDR3 nucleotides are TGTGCCTCAGGGACAGGGGCCCCCTACGAGCAGTACTTC.